The source of this T cell receptor (beta chain) is a study of T cell responses to AZD1222 COVID-19 vaccine. Study-level information: Whether given at about 4 or about 12 weeks, second doses were pooled. The study, taken as a whole, reports: Increases in Spike-specific TCR breadth and depth were seen after two AZD1222 doses.

In regard to this clone: As yet, its antigen is unknown.

Clones were sequenced by immunoSEQ multiplex PCR, and TCRdb holds only the in-frame ones, with some missing. This sample has some 150,000 clones, with 75% to 90% found just once. Germline-derived CDR1 and CDR2 are LNHDA and SQIVND (reference sequence). V gave up 3 bases and J gave up 5 bases; unmatched junction bases: 7. The CDR3 spans 15 residues. The rearrangement links TRBV19 to TRBJ2-7; 10 bases align to TRBD1. The sequence was collected from an adult in good health. Sequenced here: peripheral blood, sampled on day 0 of AZD1222 vaccination. The CDR3 loop is CASSIRDRGTHEQYF. DNA for the CDR3: TGTGCCAGTAGTATTCGGGACAGGGGAACGCACGAGCAGTACTTC.